This T cell receptor beta chain was captured in a study of blood T cell repertoires in COVID-19. Study as a whole: T cells, B-cell-depleted T cells, or PBMCs provided the cDNA or gDNA that served as material.

The germline V gene encodes CDR1 MNHEY and CDR2 SMNVEV (reference sequence). The CDR3 consists of 16 residues. V was trimmed by 6 bases and J by 2 bases, leaving 20 bases between them. Clones were read by immunoSEQ multiplex PCR, and TCRdb kept only the in-frame ones, dropping some. The table shows around 300,000 clones, with around 89% occurring only once. V usage is TRBV27 and J usage is TRBJ2-7; D may be TRBD1 (6 bases). The TCR comes from a woman under 30 with acute COVID-19. Sequencing was carried out using PBMCs or T cells enriched from blood (not recorded which). The CDR3, as DNA: TGTGCCAGCAGCCCGTGGGACACTCGGACGACCTACGAGCAGTACTTC. Translating gives CASSPWDTRTTYEQYF.